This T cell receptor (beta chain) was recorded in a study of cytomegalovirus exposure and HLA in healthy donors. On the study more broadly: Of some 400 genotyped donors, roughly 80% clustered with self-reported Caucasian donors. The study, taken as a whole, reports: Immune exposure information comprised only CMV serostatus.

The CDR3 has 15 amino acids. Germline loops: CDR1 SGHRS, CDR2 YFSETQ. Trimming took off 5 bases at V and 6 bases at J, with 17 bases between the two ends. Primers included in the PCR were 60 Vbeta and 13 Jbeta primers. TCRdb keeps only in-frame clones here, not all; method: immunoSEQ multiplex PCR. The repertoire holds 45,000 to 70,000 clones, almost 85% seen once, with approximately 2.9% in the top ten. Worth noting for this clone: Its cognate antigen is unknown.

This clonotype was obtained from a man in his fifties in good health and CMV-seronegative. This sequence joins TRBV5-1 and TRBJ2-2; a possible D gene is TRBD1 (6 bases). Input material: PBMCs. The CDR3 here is CASRITGIFSGELFF. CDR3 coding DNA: TGCGCCAGCAGGATCACAGGGATTTTCTCCGGGGAGCTGTTTTTT.